This TCR beta chain was observed in a study of vaccination effects on CD4 cells after COVID-19. Across the study: At 16 days and one week before vaccination, two convalescent patients gave samples.

Isolating CD4+ T cells followed ten to eleven days of culture. This clone was seen a single time. Its matching antigen is unknown. Clones were sequenced by immunoSEQ multiplex PCR, and TCRdb holds only the in-frame ones, with some missing. The sample includes roughly 64,000 clones, under 85% seen only once; the top ten take approximately 20%. Trimming cost V 1 base and J 5 bases, with 14 bases left between them. The CDR3 length is 16 residues. Germline-derived CDR1 and CDR2 are LGHNA and YNFKEQ. The clonotype originates from a human donor who had a prior SARS-CoV-2 infection. The rearrangement joins TRBV4-2 to TRBJ2-2; D is perhaps TRBD1 or TRBD2 (6 bases each). Source: CD4+ T cells from PBMCs cultured without peptide, taken before COVID-19 vaccination. The CDR3 nucleotides are TGTGCCAGCAGCCAAGCGGGGGCTCCTGGAACCGGGGAGCTGTTTTTT. Protein product: CASSQAGAPGTGELFF.